A selection of T cell receptor beta chains follows, all from one sample in a study of T cell repertoires in cytomegalovirus infection. No antigens are known for them. Using its own MiXCR run on the reads, TCRdb lists one record per CDR3 protein. Of some 920,000 distinct CDR3 sequences in the sample, roughly 30% are singletons; the top ten hold roughly an eighth. The sample in question was cultured CD8+ T cells from PBMCs, obtained from culture after CMV antigen stimulation. The receptors derive from a human donor in good health (CMV status not recorded). Some clones in this sample may be carry-over from other donors' samples. The conserved cysteine and the conserved F or W are not part of the CDR3 here. A D gene is named only where the DNA matches it firmly.

v_call	j_call	d_call	cdr3_aa
TRBV12-3/TRBV12-4	TRBJ2-1	TRBD2	ASHRTSSYNEQF
TRBV20-1	TRBJ1-2	-	SAWSIGSGNYGYT
TRBV7-3	TRBJ2-1	TRBD2	ASSPSGGDNEQF
TRBV4-1	TRBJ2-1	TRBD2	ASRPTSGETYNEQF
TRBV7-8	TRBJ2-4	-	ASSLLGTKNIQY
TRBV7-9	TRBJ2-5	TRBD1	ASSPRQGKETQY
TRBV11-2	TRBJ2-5	-	ASSFSIEGPWAYLYQETQY
TRBV29-1	TRBJ2-1	-	SVEDLPQGQGLGEQF
TRBV6-5	TRBJ2-5	-	ASSYSGTGETQY
TRBV2	TRBJ2-1	-	ASSVTFNEQF
TRBV7-9	TRBJ2-5	TRBD2	ASMGEPGLAGRETQY
TRBV27	TRBJ2-1	TRBD2	ASAPGLDYNEQF
TRBV12-3/TRBV12-4	TRBJ1-1	-	ASSLNRAGEAF
TRBV12-3/TRBV12-4	TRBJ2-7	TRBD2	ASSSIRDYSYEQY
TRBV7-2	TRBJ2-4	-	ASSLSPAKNIQY
TRBV20-1	TRBJ2-1	TRBD1	SASSTPGTGSYNEQF
TRBV7-6	TRBJ1-1	TRBD1	VSSRNRGMNTEAF
TRBV20-1	TRBJ1-2	TRBD1	SALAPGQGAYGYT
TRBV7-9	TRBJ2-2	-	ASSLLDGGSGTGELF
TRBV2	TRBJ1-5	-	ASSEVFSNQPQH
TRBV27	TRBJ2-7	TRBD1	ASSGRGQGYEQY
TRBV6-5	TRBJ2-5	TRBD1	ASTSWDRNHQETQY
TRBV7-8	TRBJ2-3	-	ASSLKERATDTQY
TRBV11-3	TRBJ2-3	-	ASSYLTPDTQY
TRBV9	TRBJ2-1	TRBD1	ASSARPDRGRNEQF
TRBV5-4	TRBJ2-1	-	ASSLDWDSYNEQF
TRBV13	TRBJ2-7	-	ATRQVLGEQY
TRBV5-5	TRBJ1-2	-	ASSLRTPGGYGYT
TRBV19	TRBJ2-7	-	ASSIGGGEQY
TRBV12-3/TRBV12-4	TRBJ1-5	TRBD1	ASSRDRERQPQH
TRBV14	TRBJ1-6	-	ASNAGFNSPLH
TRBV12-3/TRBV12-4	TRBJ2-7	-	ASSFTDYEQY
TRBV4-1	TRBJ1-1	-	ASSHRSPRGEAVNTEAF
TRBV29-1	TRBJ1-2	-	SVEALLTDNYGYT
TRBV7-8	TRBJ1-5	-	ASGQGGFSNQPQH
TRBV29-1	TRBJ2-6	-	SAASLSGANVLT
TRBV20-1	TRBJ1-2	-	SARDQGTYT
TRBV7-2	TRBJ2-5	TRBD2	ASSLVFGGAGETQY
TRBV6-6	TRBJ2-7	TRBD1	ASSLTGETYEQY
TRBV4-1	TRBJ2-1	-	ASSGEGRGDDAYNEQF
TRBV7-2	TRBJ2-5	-	ATYARGTQY
TRBV7-7	TRBJ2-5	TRBD1	ASSHGQGKETQY
TRBV4-3	TRBJ2-5	-	ASSQDYNGGGGSETQY
TRBV9	TRBJ2-1	-	ASSPRQGAKNNNEQF
TRBV7-6	TRBJ2-2	-	ASSFSETANREELF
TRBV5-6	TRBJ1-5	-	ASSSRATYSNQPQH
TRBV27	TRBJ2-1	TRBD2	ASSPLAAAYNEQF
TRBV5-3	TRBJ2-7	-	ASSLKGFSYEQY
TRBV4-2	TRBJ1-3	-	ASSQEGDSGNTIY
TRBV20-1	TRBJ2-1	TRBD2	SARVLAGNNEQF
TRBV4-1	TRBJ2-1	-	ASSQFLLDSNNEQF